The 20 T cell receptor beta chains below come from one sample, sequenced in a study of siplizumab effects on memory and regulatory T cells. Antigens for these TCRs are unknown. Generated by immunoSEQ multiplex PCR, the TCRdb table keeps only in-frame clones and is missing some. The table has approximately 20,000 clones, around 40% seen once. Kept together in coculture, the mixed lymphocyte reaction cells spent 6 days at 37°C. Specimen: CFSE-low (dividing) CD4+ T cells sorted from an allogeneic mixed lymphocyte reaction. These receptors came from a human donor in good health; the cells came from an allogeneic mixed lymphocyte reaction. Some clones in this sample may be carry-over from other donors' samples.

The CDR3 DNA follows: TGTGCCATCAGTGAGTACCCGAGCAACTATGGCTACACCTTC. Its protein is CAISEYPSNYGYTF. This chain joins TRBV10-3 and TRBJ1-2; D gene ambiguous. V dropped 1 base and J dropped 2 bases, with 8 bases sitting between them. The CDR3 length is 14 residues. Germline CDR1 ENHRY, CDR2 SYGVKD.

The chain recombines TRBV29-1 with TRBJ2-1; TRBD2 matches 9 bases. V shed 3 bases and J 6 bases; nucleotides not matched to a gene: 6. The CDR3 runs to 14 residues. Germline V lookup: CDR1 SQVTM, CDR2 ANQGSEA. The CDR3 loop is CSVDVLAGTNEQFF. The CDR3 DNA reads as TGCAGCGTTGATGTCCTAGCGGGGACCAATGAGCAGTTCTTC.

J is TRBJ1-2 and V is TRBV18; perhaps TRBD1 as D (5 bases). V was trimmed by 3 bases and J by 0 bases, leaving 14 bases between them. Looked up from germline, CDR1 is KGHSH and CDR2 is LQKENI. The CDR3 sequence is 16 residues long. CDR3 coding DNA: TGTGCCAGCTCACCGGAAGTTCAGGGATCTAACTATGGCTACACCTTC. As protein: CASSPEVQGSNYGYTF.

The sample holds a few counts of this clone. The rearrangement joins TRBV7-2 to TRBJ1-4; the match to TRBD1 covers 7 bases. V was pared by 4 bases and J by 6 bases, with 11 bases of the junction left unmatched. Germline assignment: CDR1 SGHTA and CDR2 FQGNSA. The CDR3 totals 16 residues. The CDR3 region is CASSSSGQLLYEKLFF. The CDR3 nucleotides are TGTGCCAGCAGCTCTTCGGGACAGCTATTATATGAAAAACTGTTTTTT.

The chain is built from TRBV5-1 and TRBJ2-2, with D possibly matching TRBD1 (5 bases). CDR1 is SGHRS and CDR2 is YFSETQ in the germline V gene. V was cut by 2 bases and J by 6 bases, with 11 bases left in between. The CDR3 covers 14 residues. The CDR3 DNA is TGCGCCAGCAGCTTACAGGTTACTCCCGGGGAGCTGTTTTTT. Translated: CASSLQVTPGELFF.

The chain links TRBV25-1 to TRBJ1-5; D ambiguous. Trimming took 3 bases from V and 6 from J, leaving 12 bases between them. The CDR3 length is 14 residues. Looked up from germline, CDR1 is MGHDK and CDR2 is SYGVNS. CDR3 protein: CASSERGFGQPQHF. CDR3 DNA sequence: TGTGCCAGCAGTGAGCGAGGGTTCGGTCAGCCCCAGCATTTT.

This clone has a handful of counts. CDR3 amino acids: CAFKRGNTGELFF. Here the CDR3 DNA reads TGTGCCTTCAAGAGAGGAAACACCGGGGAGCTGTTTTTT. V and J are TRBV30 and TRBJ2-2, with D unresolved. The V and J ends lost 7 bases and 2 bases respectively, with 11 bases between them. Germline values: CDR1 GTSNPN, CDR2 SVGIG (reference sequence). CDR3 length equals 13 residues.

This clone was recorded only once. The gene calls are TRBV11-2 and TRBJ2-5; no definite D call. The germline CDR1 and CDR2 sequences are SGHAT and FQNNGV. V was shortened by 3 bases and J by 5 bases, with 4 bases between the two germline ends. The length of the CDR3 is 11 residues. The CDR3 nucleotides are TGTGCCAGCAGCTTTAGTGAGACCCAGTACTTC. This codes for CASSFSETQYF.

The chain combines TRBV7-2 with TRBJ2-2, with D possibly TRBD1 on 6 matching bases. The V gene lost 5 bases and the J gene lost 12 bases, with 13 bases spanning the gap. This CDR3 is 12 amino acids long. Germline CDR1 is SGHTA and CDR2 is FQGNSA. The CDR3 is CASSRVGDKLFF. The CDR3 nucleotides are TGTGCCAGCAGCCGTGTCGGGGACAAGCTGTTTTTT.

The V and J genes are TRBV10-3 and TRBJ2-7; D unclear. The V end lost 3 bases, the J end lost 0 bases, and 12 bases lay between the germline ends. CDR1 ENHRY and CDR2 SYGVKD come from the germline V gene. The CDR3 covers 15 residues. This CDR3 is CAISDVAASSYEQYF. In DNA form, the CDR3 reads TGTGCCATCAGTGACGTTGCAGCGAGCTCCTACGAGCAGTACTTC.

Turning to this clone: Sequence at one end of the junction differs from germline and may be a read error. This chain uses TRBV7-7 with TRBJ2-1, with 8 bases fitting TRBD2. This CDR3 has 16 amino acids. CDR1 is SSHAT and CDR2 is FNYEAQ in the germline V gene (reference sequence). CDR3 sequence: CASSLGSGSSYNEQFF. CDR3 in DNA: TGTGCTAGCAGCTTAGGGAGCGGGAGCTCCTACAATGAGCAGTTCTTC.

This chain links TRBV5-4 with TRBJ2-7; 10 positions agree with TRBD2. J lost 4 bases, V lost 4 bases, and 8 bases had no gene match. CDR1 is SGHNT and CDR2 is YYREEE in the germline V gene (reference sequence). This CDR3 contains 15 residues. CDR3 amino acids: CASSLWTSGSYEQYF. CDR3 DNA: TGTGCCAGCAGCCTTTGGACTAGCGGTAGTTACGAGCAGTACTTC. The complete variable domain, with remaining parts taken from reference TRBV5-4 and TRBJ2-7, reads ETGVTQSPTHLIKTRGQQVTLRCSSQSGHNTVSWYQQALGQGPQFIFQYYREEENGRGNFPPRFSGLQFPNYSSELNVNALELDDSALYLCASSLWTSGSYEQYFGPGTRLTVT.

This clone was detected once. Within the sample, other DNA sequences also encode this same CDR3. This rearrangement joins TRBV25-1 to TRBJ2-7; D possibly uses TRBD1 or TRBD2 (6 bases each). Trimming took off 2 bases at V and 9 bases at J, with 17 bases between the two ends. The germline V gene encodes CDR1 MGHDK and CDR2 SYGVNS. The CDR3 contains 14 residues. CDR3 in amino acids: CASSEGLGGGGQYF. In DNA, the CDR3 is TGTGCCAGCAGTGAAGGTCTCGGAGGGGGAGGGCAGTACTTC.

This clone was recorded a few times. The chain has TRBV11-2 and TRBJ2-1, with 7 bases matching TRBD2. Germline V gene data show CDR1 as SGHAT and CDR2 as FQNNGV. Trimming cost V 3 bases and J 2 bases; bases outside gene matches: 7. This CDR3 comprises 16 residues. CDR3 sequence (DNA): TGTGCCAGCAGCTTTGGGCTAGCGGACGCCTACAATGAGCAGTTCTTC. Protein sequence: CASSFGLADAYNEQFF.

This sequence joins TRBV5-1 and TRBJ2-1, with TRBD2 matching over 8 bases. There are 16 residues in the CDR3. CDR1 is SGHRS and CDR2 is YFSETQ in the germline V gene. Germline trimming cut 3 bases from V and 11 bases from J; bases unmatched to any gene: 16. CDR3: CASSSQLSGGALQQFF. Here the CDR3 DNA reads TGCGCCAGCAGCTCCCAGTTAAGCGGGGGCGCTCTTCAGCAGTTCTTC.

Only one count was recorded for this clone. The chain carries TRBV18 and TRBJ2-1; either TRBD1 or TRBD2 may fit D (6 bases each). The CDR3 is made up of 14 amino acids. Trimming cost V 5 bases and J 8 bases, with 16 bases left between them. Germline lookup yields CDR1 KGHSH and CDR2 LQKENI. The DNA of the CDR3 is TGTGCCAGCTCAAAACAAAGGGGGGTTGATGAGCAGTTCTTC. Translation: CASSKQRGVDEQFF.

This clone occurred a few times. The rearrangement links TRBV9 to TRBJ1-2; a weak D match, TRBD1 (6 bases). Germline values: CDR1 SGDLS, CDR2 YYNGEE. This CDR3 spans 13 amino acids. Trimming cost V 4 bases and J 4 bases, with 11 bases left between them. CDR3 amino acids: CASSISDSYGYTF. The CDR3 DNA sequence: TGTGCCAGCAGCATCTCGGACAGCTATGGCTACACCTTC.

This clone has only a few counts. V usage is TRBV5-1 and J usage is TRBJ1-2; weak D call: TRBD1 (6 bases). The CDR3 is 16 amino acids. V lost 4 bases and J lost 4, with 20 bases in between. Germline V CDR1 and CDR2: SGHRS, YFSETQ. This CDR3 reads CASSVSTGINGYGYTF. The CDR3 region has the DNA TGCGCCAGCAGCGTATCTACAGGGATCAACGGCTATGGCTACACCTTC.

The chain has TRBV7-9 and TRBJ1-1; a weak D match, TRBD1 (5 bases). This CDR3 region has 16 residues. CDR1 SEHNR and CDR2 FQNEAQ come from the germline V gene (reference sequence). The ends were cut back, 4 bases at V and 6 bases at J, with 21 bases in the middle. The CDR3 DNA reads as TGTGCCAGCAGCTCCCGGACAAATTCAGGCAGCCCTGAAGCTTTCTTT. Translating gives CASSSRTNSGSPEAFF.

This clone turned up a few times. V and J are TRBV7-9 and TRBJ2-5; 11 bases map to TRBD2. Germline V lookup: CDR1 SEHNR, CDR2 FQNEAQ (reference sequence). The CDR3 runs 15 residues. V dropped 5 bases and J dropped 5; count of bases not matched to a gene: 7. The chain's CDR3 is CASSLSGGARETQYF. For the CDR3, the DNA is TGTGCCAGCAGCCTTAGCGGGGGGGCCAGGGAGACCCAGTACTTC.